This TCR beta chain was recorded in a study of T-cell memory formation after mild COVID-19. In the study overall: TCR clusters showed largely donor specificity. Study results and limitations: There were some responding clones in pre-infection memory, which suggested that cross-reactive memory had joined. Balance between CD4 and CD8 was seen in clones contracting day 15 to 85, and a CD4+ lean was seen in later expanders.

As for this clonotype: Antigen: not known.

After 5'RACE with constant-segment primers, TCR alpha and TCR beta cDNA libraries carrying sample barcodes and UMIs were obtained. TCRdb re-derived calls from the 5' RACE reads in MiXCR, one entry per CDR3 protein. The profile shows under 550,000 distinct CDR3 sequences, under 20% of them singletons. V was shortened by 0 bases and J by 5 bases, with 17 bases between the two germline ends. Germline V gene data show CDR1 as SGHVS and CDR2 as FQNEAQ. CDR3 length: 17 residues. The gene calls are TRBV7-8 and TRBJ2-1, with a weak D call TRBD2 (5 bases). Sequencing input: PBMCs or a T cell subset sorted from them (not recorded which). This receptor was obtained from a man between 18 and 29 years old who had mild COVID-19 (a few samples of this study predate the infection). Cell type and time point are not known. CDR3 sequence: CASSLALYSAHNNEQFF. The CDR3 nucleotides read TGTGCCAGCAGCTTAGCGCTATATAGCGCCCACAACAATGAGCAGTTCTTC. Full variable domain (rest looked up from reference TRBV7-8 and TRBJ2-1): GAGVSQSPRYKVAKRGQDVALRCDPISGHVSLFWYQQALGQGPEFLTYFQNEAQLDKSGLPSDRFFAERPEGSVSTLKIQRTQQEDSAVYLCASSLALYSAHNNEQFFGPGTRLTVL.